This T cell receptor (beta chain) originates from a study of blood T cell repertoires in COVID-19. Libraries were prepared by immunoSEQ multiplex PCR; TCRdb keeps only in-frame clonotypes and omits some of them. The data hold about 280,000 clones, with roughly 87% observed a single time. The source material was peripheral blood. The sequence came from a human donor in a cohort sampled during active COVID-19.

The CDR3 protein is CASSLGGWEQFF. In DNA form, the CDR3 reads TGTGCCAGCAGTTTAGGAGGGTGGGAGCAGTTCTTC. V usage is TRBV12-3 or TRBV12-4 and J usage is TRBJ2-1, with D possibly being TRBD2 (5 bases). V was shortened by 1 base and J by 10 bases, with 8 bases between the two germline ends. The CDR3 extends over 12 amino acids.